This T cell receptor beta chain derives from a study of T cells in Graves' hyperthyroidism and ophthalmopathy (dated by TCRdb to about 2019). Context from the whole study: Peripheral blood was sampled at the time of initial diagnosis, prior to any treatment. According to the paper, TCR Vbeta CDR3 sequencing was carried out on around 140 peripheral blood samples, which came from 40 to 45 ophthalmopathy, 75 to 80 hyperthyroidism and about 17 progressor patients. The 100 discovery patients were randomly divided into training and test sets at a 7:3 ratio. Once sampling was done, hyperthyroidism patients were given methimazole at a starting dose of 30 mg daily, whereas ophthalmopathy patients were given high-dose intravenous methylprednisolone. To identify distinguishing TCR V-J signatures, a discovery cohort of around 100 patients was used, comprising 40 to 45 with Graves' ophthalmopathy and around 60 with stable Graves' hyperthyroidism. The study also compared thyroid tissue and blood T-cell repertoires from several Graves' hyperthyroidism patients. Prospective prediction of ophthalmopathy was tested in an independent validation cohort of 18 to 20 hyperthyroidism patients and around 16 patients who later progressed to ophthalmopathy.

Beyond this particular receptor, the publication reports: In validation, the model predicted progression to ophthalmopathy a median of about 6 months before onset, with over 60% sensitivity and about 72% specificity. No statistical method was used to fix the sample size in advance, and group allocation was not hidden from the investigators. Most expanded thyroid clonotypes (frequency above 0.001) were also detected in blood, suggesting blood repertoires may reflect thyroid immune responses. Ophthalmopathy was separated from stable hyperthyroidism by a 13 V-J signature model, with 85% to 90% sensitivity and about 81% specificity obtained in cross-validation and 80%/75% obtained in testing.

Including the terminal cysteine and phenylalanine, the CDR3 comprises 15 residues. Solely the CDR3 DNA is kept, with 45 bases framed from the first base. V gives up 6 bases and J gives up 1 base, and the segment between their germline ends measures 16 bases. In the germline V gene, CDR1 corresponds to SGHRS and CDR2 to YFSETQ. Ten or more counts support this clonotype. The antigen it binds to is not known. No per-base quality is available; no much larger clone lies one base away. The hyperthyroidism patients were between 18 and 65 years old and newly diagnosed, with a disease duration of less than 2 months. Exclusion was applied to patients with uncontrolled infections, other autoimmune diseases, pregnancy or lactation. Diagnoses were based on clinical symptoms, serum thyroxine and TRAb, thyroid ultrasound and orbital computed tomography. Blood from progressor patients was drawn when they were first diagnosed with hyperthyroidism, before any ophthalmopathy symptoms appeared. PBMCs were isolated from about 9.1 ml of fresh peripheral blood by Ficoll-Paque density gradient centrifugation. Progressor patients were first diagnosed with Graves' hyperthyroidism and then developed ophthalmopathy during follow-up. Total RNA was extracted using Trizol reagent, and RNA quality was assessed on an Agilent 2100 Bioanalyzer.

The TCR beta CDR3 regions were amplified from the RNA transcripts. For the first round of RT-PCR on the TCR CDR3, the HTBI primer set was used together with the Qiagen OneStep RT-PCR kit. The libraries were constructed in a second round of multiplex PCR and then size-selected and purified. Libraries were sequenced paired-end with 100 bp reads on an Illumina HiSeq2000. The study's own analysis went as follows. Raw data were processed with SOAPnuke, discarding reads with adapters, uncalled bases, mean Phred below 15, or no exact constant-primer or identifier match. High-quality paired reads were merged using COPE v1.2.5, and each unique nucleotide sequence was defined as a clonotype. MiTCR v1.1 was used to align the clonotypes against IMGT TRBV, TRBD and TRBJ reference segments. The analysis was restricted to V-J combinations with a frequency above 0.0001, which together covered 99% to 99.2% of the repertoires. A TCS score was defined as the ratio between F50 (clonal expansion) and ExV (chaos), using BLOSUM62-based TCRdist between CDR3 peptides within each V-J. Welch's t-statistics and random forest reduced around 510 V-J features to about 12, which were used in a naive Bayes classifier (R e1071). TCRdb reprocessed the public reads (quality trimming at Q25 with fastp, clone calling with MiXCR) and kept in-frame beta chains. Rows with a matching CDR3 protein are joined into one entry that keeps the most common DNA and genes. It is TCRdb's table, rather than the study itself, that gives the V and J calls and clone size. The sample table lists some 400,000 distinct CDR3 sequences, approximately 12% of them with a count of one. The ten largest clones represent around 20% of the sample.

The chain is made from TRBV5-1 and TRBJ1-1; a tentative D match to TRBD1 spans 6 bases. Sequenced sample: blood. The sequence derives from a man younger than 40 with Graves' hyperthyroidism that later progressed to Graves' ophthalmopathy. The bases are TGCGCCAGCAAAGTTTGGGGGCGGACGAACACTGAAGCTTTCTTT. This yields the protein CASKVWGRTNTEAFF.